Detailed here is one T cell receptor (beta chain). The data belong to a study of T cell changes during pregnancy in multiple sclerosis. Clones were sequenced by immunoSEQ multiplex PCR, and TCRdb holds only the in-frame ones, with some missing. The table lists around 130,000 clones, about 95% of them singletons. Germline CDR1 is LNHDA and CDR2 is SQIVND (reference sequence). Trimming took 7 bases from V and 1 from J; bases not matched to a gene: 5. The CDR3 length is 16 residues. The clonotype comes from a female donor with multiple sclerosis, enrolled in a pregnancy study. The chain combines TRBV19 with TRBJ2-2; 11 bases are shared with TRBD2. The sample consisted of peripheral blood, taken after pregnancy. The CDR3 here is CASKRLAGGNTGELFF. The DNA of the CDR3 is TGTGCCAGTAAACGGCTAGCGGGAGGGAACACCGGGGAGCTGTTTTTT.